The TCR beta chain under discussion was sequenced for a study of CD8+ T cells in alopecia areata. Points from the study as a whole: Lesional scalp exceeded normal scalp in clonality, especially in alopecia totalis/universalis.

V gave up 6 bases and J gave up 0 bases, with 15 bases separating them. From germline, CDR1 is MNHEY and CDR2 SVGAGI. The CDR3 is 15 amino acids. RNA extraction and reverse transcription yielded cDNA as sequencing template. TCRdb's table, derived via immunoSEQ multiplex PCR, lists solely in-frame clones and lacks some. This sample carries under 15,000 clones, roughly 56% of them seen once, and the ten largest clones take roughly 13%. On this clone itself: What it binds is not known.

Collected material from alopecia areata patients comprised lesional scalp punch biopsies and peripheral blood. The chain joins TRBV6-5 to TRBJ2-7; tentatively, D is TRBD1 (5 bases). Source material: skin. This receptor was taken from a human donor with alopecia areata. The CDR3 spells CASRFTWQGSYEQYF. In nucleotides, the CDR3 is TGTGCCAGCAGGTTTACTTGGCAGGGCTCCTACGAGCAGTACTTC.